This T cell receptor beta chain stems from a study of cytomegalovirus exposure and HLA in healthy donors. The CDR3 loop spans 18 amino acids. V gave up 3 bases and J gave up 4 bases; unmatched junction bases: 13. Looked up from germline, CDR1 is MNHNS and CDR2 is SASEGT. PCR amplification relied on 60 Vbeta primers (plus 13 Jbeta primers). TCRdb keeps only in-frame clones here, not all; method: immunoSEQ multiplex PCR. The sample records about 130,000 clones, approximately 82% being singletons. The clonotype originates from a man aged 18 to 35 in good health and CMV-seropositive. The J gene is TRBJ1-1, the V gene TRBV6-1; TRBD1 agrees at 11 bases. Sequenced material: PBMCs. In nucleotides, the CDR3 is TGTGCCAGCAGTGACCTACTGGACAGGGGGCGGTTGAGCACTGAAGCTTTCTTT. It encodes CASSDLLDRGRLSTEAFF.